These 28 T cell receptor beta chains originate from one sample sequenced in a study of T cell clonality in common variable immunodeficiency. What these receptors recognize is not known. Study results and limitations: In common variable immunodeficiency, TCR beta chains reportedly carried fewer deletions and N-nucleotide insertions.

The data were produced by immunoSEQ multiplex PCR, yet TCRdb's version contains in-frame clones alone and is incomplete. This set yields around 15,000 clones and no singletons; the top ten hold 11% to 15%. The source material was peripheral blood mononuclear cells. These receptors all come from a human donor with common variable immunodeficiency.

To note about this clone: The read ends 3 residues before the CDR3 terminus; that terminus is restored from the germline J gene. This sample includes further DNA sequences coding for the same CDR3. V is TRBV2 and J is TRBJ1-5; 7 bases line up with TRBD1. This CDR3 is built from 16 residues. Per the germline V gene, CDR1 is SNHLY and CDR2 is FYNNEI. The junction had 15 bases not matched to a gene; V was cut back by 6 bases and J by 7 bases. The CDR3 sequence: CASSKGAGGMVQPQHF. The covered CDR3 bases are TGTGCCAGCAGCAAGGGGGCCGGAGGAATGGTGCAGCCC. The full variable domain, in which reference TRBV2 and TRBJ1-5 provide the parts outside the CDR3, is EPEVTQTPSHQVTQMGQEVILRCVPISNHLYFYWYRQILGQKVEFLVSFYNNEISEKSEIFDDQFSVERPDGSNFTLKIRSTKLEDSAMYFCASSKGAGGMVQPQHFGDGTRLSIL.

This clone was recorded a few times. The CDR3 end falls 3 residues outside the read, so it is completed with the germline J gene. This sequence joins TRBV18 and TRBJ2-5, with 8 bases aligning to TRBD2. V was clipped by 1 base and J by 0 bases; unmatched bases: 4. Per germline, CDR1 KGHSH and CDR2 LQKENI. The CDR3 totals 16 residues. The CDR3: CASSPLGGADQETQYF. Incomplete CDR3 DNA: TGTGCCAGCTCACCACTCGGGGGGGCGGACCAAGAGACC.

This clone has a handful of counts. The CDR3 extends 3 residues past the end of the read, so its final part is completed from the germline J gene. V usage is TRBV6-1 and J usage is TRBJ1-1, with D maybe TRBD1 (5 bases). Germline V gives CDR1 MNHNS, CDR2 SASEGT. This CDR3 comprises 13 residues. Between the trimmed V and J ends, which lost 2 bases and 2 bases, there was a span of 6 bases. CDR3 DNA (partial): TGTGCCAGCAGTGAAAGGGGAAACACTGAA. Translated, it gives CASSERGNTE. The full CDR3 reads CASSERGNTEAFF.

Turning to this clone: The read terminates 3 residues ahead of where the CDR3 ends, so the germline J gene completes it. The chain combines TRBV20-1 with TRBJ1-1, with 7 bases lining up with TRBD1. Germline lookup yields CDR1 DFQATT and CDR2 SNEGSKA (reference sequence). This CDR3 region has 13 residues. Losses at the gene ends were 0 bases for V and 7 bases for J; bases not matched to a gene: 5. This chain's CDR3 is CSARDHRGGEAFF. Incomplete CDR3 DNA: TGCAGTGCTAGAGATCACAGGGGAGGTGAA.

Worth noting for this clone: The read ends 3 residues before the CDR3 terminus; that terminus is restored from the germline J gene. This chain uses TRBV20-1 with TRBJ2-1; D not certain. Germline lookup yields CDR1 DFQATT and CDR2 SNEGSKA (reference sequence). The CDR3 consists of 13 residues. V dropped 6 bases and J dropped 2 bases, with 11 bases sitting between them. The CDR3: CSAGRLPYNEQFF. CDR3 DNA, as far as it was read: TGCAGTGCCGGCAGACTGCCCTACAATGAG.

A remark on this clone: The read terminates 3 residues ahead of where the CDR3 ends, so the germline J gene completes it. This rearrangement joins TRBV7-9 to TRBJ1-4; no reliable D call. The germline V gene has CDR1 SEHNR and CDR2 FQNEAQ (reference sequence). CDR3 length: 14 amino acids. Trimming left V 5 bases short and J 5 bases short, with 12 bases between. CDR3: CASSIGLANEKLFF. CDR3 DNA (partial): TGTGCCAGCAGCATCGGGCTAGCGAATGAAAAA.

On this clone: The junction departs from germline at one end; a sequencing error may be responsible. The read terminates 3 residues before the CDR3 end, so the remaining end is supplied by the germline J gene. The chain has TRBV7-3 and TRBJ1-6; TRBD1 is a possible D gene (6 bases). The CDR3 runs 15 residues. Germline V CDR1 and CDR2: SGHTA, FQGTGA. The CDR3 reads CASSPTGSYNSPLHF. The covered CDR3 bases are TGTGCCAGCAGCCCGACAGGATCCTATAATTCGCCC.

Details on this clone: Read sequence stops 3 residues before the CDR3 end, and the germline J gene provides the missing end. The J gene is TRBJ1-3, the V gene TRBV7-9; D remains ambiguous. The CDR3 consists of 14 residues. The ends were cut back, 3 bases at V and 4 bases at J, with 10 bases in the middle. Germline values: CDR1 SEHNR, CDR2 FQNEAQ (reference sequence). The DNA read from the CDR3 is TGTGCCAGCAGCTTGCCCGGTACCGGAAACACC. Translation: CASSLPGTGNT. The full CDR3 reads CASSLPGTGNTIYF.

On this clone itself: The observed sequence ends 3 residues before the CDR3 terminus, with the missing tail filled in from the germline J gene. J is TRBJ2-1 and V is TRBV2; 14 bases fit TRBD2. Germline V gene sequence: CDR1 SNHLY, CDR2 FYNNEI. This CDR3 contains 15 residues. J lost 4 bases, V lost 5 bases, and 1 base had no gene match. The CDR3 sequence: CASSRLAGGYNEQFF. The sequenced part of the CDR3 DNA is TGTGCCAGCAGTCGACTAGCGGGGGGGTACAATGAG.

This clone was seen a handful of times. The CDR3 end lies 3 residues beyond the end of the read and is filled in from the germline J gene. The gene calls are TRBV6-2 or TRBV6-3 and TRBJ2-3; 9 positions agree with TRBD2. The CDR3 covers 14 residues. Germline lookup yields CDR1 MNHEY and CDR2 SVGEGT. The V and J ends lost 1 base and 8 bases, in that order; junction bases with no gene match: 4. CDR3 DNA, as far as it was read: TGTGCCAGCAGTTACTTCGCGGGGGGGTCTACG. This gives the protein CASSYFAGGST. The full CDR3 sequence reads CASSYFAGGSTQYF.

By its share, this clone is medium-sized. The CDR3 end falls 3 residues outside the read, so it is completed with the germline J gene. V gene TRBV7-4 combines with J gene TRBJ1-5; D is unresolved. The ends were cut back, 5 bases at V and 1 base at J, with 18 bases in the middle. Germline V CDR1 and CDR2: SGHVT, SQSDAQ. This CDR3 region has 17 residues. CDR3 protein: CASSPRVGRASNQPQHF. The covered CDR3 bases are TGTGCCAGCAGCCCCCGGGTAGGGCGGGCGAGCAATCAGCCC. Full variable domain (outside the CDR3, taken from reference TRBV7-4 and TRBJ1-5): GAGVSQSPRYKVAKRGRDVALRCDSISGHVTLYWYRQTLGQGSEVLTYSQSDAQRDKSGRPSGRFSAERPERSVSTLKIQRTEQGDSAVYLCASSPRVGRASNQPQHFGDGTRLSIL.

Concerning this clone: Sequencing ends 3 residues short of the CDR3 end; the germline J gene provides the rest. The V and J genes are TRBV18 and TRBJ1-1; unclear D gene. V lost 2 bases and J 5 bases, leaving 12 bases between the germline ends. Per the germline V gene, CDR1 is KGHSH and CDR2 is LQKENI. The CDR3 contains 14 residues. CDR3 residues: CASSPTVQATEAFF. The sequenced CDR3 bases are TGTGCCAGCTCACCAACGGTGCAGGCGACTGAA.

A few counts support this clone. The CDR3 reads CASSPLGGGNAPLHF. The part of the CDR3 DNA that was read is TGTGCCAGCAGCCCCCTGGGCGGGGGGAATGCACCC. The V call is TRBV7-9, the J call TRBJ1-6; the D gene is possibly TRBD1 (5 bases). The read falls 3 residues short of the CDR3 end, and the missing part is taken from the germline J gene. Germline CDR1 and CDR2: SEHNR and FQNEAQ (reference sequence). This CDR3 spans 15 amino acids. V lost 5 bases and J 11 bases, leaving 19 bases between the germline ends.

As concerns this clone: The read ends 3 residues early relative to the CDR3; the germline J gene fills the gap. The chain combines TRBV19 with TRBJ2-7, with D uncertain. This CDR3 comprises 14 residues. V lost 2 bases, J lost 0 bases, and 8 bases lay in between. Germline CDR1 is LNHDA and CDR2 is SQIVND (reference sequence). CDR3 sequence: CASSISKGSYEQYF. Partial CDR3 DNA: TGTGCCAGTAGTATAAGCAAGGGCTCCTACGAG.

This clone has only a few counts. The DNA ends 3 residues before the CDR3 does, and the rest of the CDR3 is filled in from the germline J gene. The chain is built from TRBV19 and TRBJ2-1; 7 nucleotides match TRBD1. The V gene end was trimmed by 5 bases and the J gene end by 6 bases; junction bases not matched to a gene: 4. The CDR3 is made up of 13 amino acids. Germline V lookup: CDR1 LNHDA, CDR2 SQIVND (reference sequence). The part of the CDR3 DNA that was read is TGTGCCAGTAGTGGCCGACAGGGCAATGAG. This translates into CASSGRQGNE. The complete CDR3 reads CASSGRQGNEQFF.

This clone came up a few times. Read sequence stops 3 residues before the CDR3 end, and the germline J gene provides the missing end. This chain connects TRBV6-2 or TRBV6-3 to TRBJ2-3; D is possibly TRBD2 (6 bases). Trimming removed 2 bases from V and 3 bases from J, with 15 bases in between. CDR1 is MNHEY and CDR2 is SVGEGT in the germline V gene. The CDR3 has 16 residues. CDR3 bases read: TGTGCCAGCAGTTACCTCAGTTGGGGGGAGACAGATACG. Its protein is CASSYLSWGETDT. The whole CDR3 is CASSYLSWGETDTQYF.

Of note for this clone: The CDR3 extends 3 residues past the end of the read, so its final part is completed from the germline J gene. This chain uses TRBV2 with TRBJ2-5; 7 bases map to TRBD1. The germline CDR1 and CDR2 sequences are SNHLY and FYNNEI. The CDR3 runs to 15 residues. Trimming removed 5 bases from V and 2 bases from J; junction bases left unmatched: 8. CDR3 amino acids: CASSSLGTAQETQYF. CDR3 DNA, as far as it was read: TGTGCCAGCAGTTCGCTTGGGACAGCGCAAGAGACC.

This clone was counted a few times. With the read ending 3 residues before the CDR3 end, the germline J gene is used to fill in that end. The V gene is TRBV5-1, the J gene TRBJ2-7, with 10 positions matching TRBD2. Germline lookup yields CDR1 SGHRS and CDR2 YFSETQ. The CDR3 has 16 amino acids. V lost 4 bases, J lost 4 bases, and 11 bases stayed unmatched. CDR3 region: CASSGVLAGATYEQYF. Incomplete CDR3 DNA: TGCGCCAGCAGCGGCGTGCTAGCGGGGGCAACTTACGAG.

This clone was seen repeatedly, ten times or more. The read ends 3 residues before the CDR3 terminus; that terminus is restored from the germline J gene. The chain combines TRBV2 with TRBJ2-7; the D gene is possibly TRBD1 (6 bases). Deletions cut 3 bases from V and 2 bases from J, with 14 bases between. In germline, CDR1 is SNHLY, CDR2 FYNNEI. This CDR3 is 15 amino acids long. CDR3 DNA, as far as it was read: TGTGCCAGCAGTGATCCGGGGACACCCCCCTACGAG. Translating gives CASSDPGTPPYE. The whole CDR3 is CASSDPGTPPYEQYF.

The sequenced part of the CDR3 DNA is TGTGCCAGCAGACCCTTAGCGGGGGCAAACACCGGGGAG. It translates to CASRPLAGANTGE. The entire CDR3 protein is CASRPLAGANTGELFF. This rearrangement joins TRBV2 to TRBJ2-2; 9 nucleotides agree with TRBD2. Read coverage stops 3 residues before the CDR3 terminus; the germline J gene supplies the remainder. In germline, CDR1 is SNHLY, CDR2 FYNNEI. The CDR3 loop spans 16 amino acids. V dropped 6 bases and J dropped 2; count of bases not matched to a gene: 7.

In this sample, this clone turned up a few times. CDR3 sequence reads: CAWTLAGGRTQYF. The DNA read from the CDR3 is TGTGCCTGGACCCTGGCAGGGGGCAGGACC. V gene TRBV30 combines with J gene TRBJ2-5; 8 nucleotides match TRBD1. Read coverage stops 3 residues before the CDR3 terminus; the germline J gene supplies the remainder. V shed 4 bases and J 7 bases; nucleotides not matched to a gene: 8. The CDR3 is 13 residues long. Germline V gives CDR1 GTSNPN, CDR2 SVGIG (reference sequence).

This clone has more than one count but fewer than ten. Read coverage stops 3 residues before the CDR3 terminus; the germline J gene supplies the remainder. The rearrangement uses TRBV18 and TRBJ2-7, with D perhaps matching TRBD1 (5 bases). The length of the CDR3 is 14 residues. The germline CDR1 and CDR2 sequences are KGHSH and LQKENI. Deletions cut 3 bases from V and 5 bases from J, with 14 bases between. CDR3 DNA, as far as it was read: TGTGCCAGCTCACCCTCGCGCAAAGGGGACGAG. It yields the protein CASSPSRKGDE. The full CDR3 reads CASSPSRKGDEQYF. The entire variable domain, with the rest obtained from reference TRBV18 and TRBJ2-7, is as follows: NAGVMQNPRHLVRRRGQEARLRCSPMKGHSHVYWYRQLPEEGLKFMVYLQKENIIDESGMPKERFSAEFPKEGPSILRIQQVVRGDSAAYFCASSPSRKGDEQYFGPGTRLTVT.

There are many counts of this clone. The observed sequence ends 3 residues before the CDR3 terminus, with the missing tail filled in from the germline J gene. V usage is TRBV14 and J usage is TRBJ1-2; a weak D match, TRBD1 (5 bases). The CDR3 spans 15 residues. V was pared by 4 bases and J by 2 bases, with 14 bases between. Germline CDR1 and CDR2: SGHDN and FVKESK. The CDR3 DNA, read in part, is TGTGCCAGCAGCCCCGTCACAGGAGGGAACTATGGC. It translates to CASSPVTGGNYG. The complete CDR3 reads CASSPVTGGNYGYTF.

Judged by abundance, this clone is medium-sized. From the germline J gene comes the end of the CDR3, since the read stops 3 residues before it. V usage is TRBV19 and J usage is TRBJ1-1, with D unresolved. This CDR3 region has 13 residues. The ends were cut back, 5 bases at V and 2 bases at J, with 9 bases in the middle. Germline V gene data show CDR1 as LNHDA and CDR2 as SQIVND (reference sequence). The CDR3 bases that were read are TGTGCCAGTAGTGAACCACTTAACACTGAA. Translating gives CASSEPLNTE. The complete CDR3 protein is CASSEPLNTEAFF.

This clone has more than one count but fewer than ten. The sequenced fragment ends 3 residues before the CDR3 boundary, so the rest is inferred from the germline J gene. The V gene is TRBV6-1, the J gene TRBJ1-6; 8 bases fit TRBD1. In germline, CDR1 is MNHNS, CDR2 SASEGT. This CDR3 is 14 amino acids long. The junction had 4 bases not matched to a gene; V was cut back by 2 bases and J by 10 bases. The sequenced CDR3 bases are TGTGCCAGCAGTGAAAGGACAGGGAGATCACCC. It translates to CASSERTGRSP. The entire CDR3 reads CASSERTGRSPLHF.

About this clone: The read finishes 3 residues shy of the CDR3 end, and the germline J gene is used to complete it. The rearrangement joins TRBV6-2 or TRBV6-3 to TRBJ2-3, with a tentative D call TRBD1 (6 bases). The CDR3 totals 14 residues. Looked up from germline, CDR1 is MNHEY and CDR2 is SVGEGT. Trimming stripped 2 bases from V and 2 bases from J, with 8 bases between. CDR3 DNA (partial): TGTGCCAGCAGTTACCAGGGGAACACAGATACG. Protein sequence: CASSYQGNTDT. The full CDR3 protein is CASSYQGNTDTQYF.

As to this clone: The read ends 3 residues before the CDR3 terminus; that terminus is restored from the germline J gene. V and J are TRBV11-3 and TRBJ2-1; D is possibly TRBD2 (5 bases). Trimming took off 2 bases at V and 7 bases at J, with 6 bases between the two ends. Germline V gene sequence: CDR1 SGHNT, CDR2 YENEEA. The CDR3 runs 12 residues. Incomplete CDR3 DNA: TGTGCCAGCAGCTTAACGGGGAATGAG. It is translated as CASSLTGNE. The whole CDR3 sequence is CASSLTGNEQFF.

A remark on this clone: Sequencing ends 3 residues short of the CDR3 end; the germline J gene provides the rest. The V and J genes are TRBV30 and TRBJ2-5, with unresolved D. Deletions cut 3 bases from V and 4 bases from J, with 3 bases between. The germline V gene encodes CDR1 GTSNPN and CDR2 SVGIG (reference sequence). The CDR3 extends over 10 amino acids. CDR3 DNA (partial): TGTGCCTGGAGCTCAGAGACC. Protein product: CAWSSET. The complete CDR3 reads CAWSSETQYF.